The T cell receptor (beta chain) under discussion was sequenced for a study of blood T cell repertoires in COVID-19. Study in general: Acute-phase and convalescent COVID-19 samples originated in the United States, Italy and Spain. From T cells, B-cell-depleted T cells, or PBMCs came the material, which was cDNA or gDNA.

Original analysis: The assay estimated nucleated cells by amplifying reference gene primers. Sequencing was performed with immunoSEQ multiplex PCR; in TCRdb, only in-frame clones are kept and a portion is missing. That table is the source of V, J and clone size, and D and trimming were worked out from the DNA. The sample holds about 110,000 clones, 75% to 80% seen once. Germline CDR1 and CDR2: MNHNY and SVGAGI (reference sequence). The CDR3 spans 12 residues. With 6 bases clipped from V and 9 bases from J, the junction kept 2 bases outside the gene matches. The V gene is TRBV6-6, the J gene TRBJ2-1; 10 bases are a match to TRBD2. This TCR was recovered from an elderly woman with active or convalescent COVID-19. The sample was peripheral blood. The CDR3 is CASSPSGSEQFF. The CDR3 DNA is TGTGCCAGCAGCCCTAGCGGGAGTGAGCAGTTCTTC.